The next 23 T cell receptor beta chains were all read from a single sample in a study of identical twins. TCRdb itself ran the 5' RACE reads through MiXCR, one entry per CDR3 protein. The table records under 450,000 distinct CDR3 sequences, approximately 17% of them present only once. Sequencing input: naive T cells sorted from blood. Receptors were obtained from a man aged 50 to 60 in good health.

This clonotype was observed a few times. The J gene is TRBJ1-4, the V gene TRBV6-1; D remains unclear. Germline V gene sequence: CDR1 MNHNS, CDR2 SASEGT. Trimming pared 7 bases from V and 0 bases from J, leaving 12 bases between. The CDR3 is 15 amino acids. CDR3 nucleotide sequence: TGTGCCAGCAAGGGCCTCGTTGCAACTAATGAAAAACTGTTTTTT. Translation: CASKGLVATNEKLFF.

CDR3 protein: CASSSWADSGNTIYF. In DNA, the CDR3 is TGTGCCAGCAGTTCCTGGGCAGACTCTGGAAACACCATATATTTT. The chain links TRBV6-5 to TRBJ1-3; D call uncertain. The CDR3 totals 15 residues. V was cut by 4 bases and J by 0 bases, with 10 bases left in between. CDR1 is MNHEY and CDR2 is SVGAGI in the germline V gene.

This sequence joins TRBV27 and TRBJ2-7, with 7 positions matching TRBD1. Per germline, CDR1 MNHEY and CDR2 SMNVEV (reference sequence). The CDR3 covers 16 residues. The V segment lost 2 bases and the J segment 3 bases; nucleotides outside the gene matches: 10. The CDR3 here is CASSLTPQGYGYEQYF. The DNA of the CDR3 is TGTGCCAGCAGTTTAACCCCACAGGGGTATGGCTACGAGCAGTACTTC.

This clonotype was recorded only once. A read error may be the cause here, since a much bigger clone is one base away. The chain is built from TRBV11-2 and TRBJ1-1, with TRBD1 as a possible D gene (5 bases). The CDR3 loop spans 14 amino acids. Germline CDR1 is SGHAT and CDR2 is FQNNGV. CDR3 in DNA: TGTACCAGCAGCTGGGGGTCGGTGAACACTGAAGCTTTCTTT. Protein sequence: CTSSWGSVNTEAFF. Supplemented by reference TRBV11-2 and TRBJ1-1, the full variable domain reads EAGVAQSPRYKIIEKRQSVAFWCNPISGHATLYWYQQILGQGPKLLIQFQNNGVVDDSQLPKDRFSAERLKGVDSTLKIQPAKLEDSAVYLCTSSWGSVNTEAFFGQGTRLTVV.

In its sample, this clonotype was seen many times. The V call is TRBV14, the J call TRBJ2-3; D may match TRBD1 or TRBD2 (5 bases each). From germline, CDR1 is SGHDN and CDR2 FVKESK. CDR3 length: 16 amino acids. The V end lost 0 bases, the J end lost 2 bases, and 12 bases lay between the germline ends. The CDR3 spells CASSQEGTANTDTQYF. DNA for the CDR3: TGTGCCAGCAGCCAAGAGGGGACGGCGAACACAGATACGCAGTATTTT.

The rearrangement joins TRBV11-2 to TRBJ1-5; D unclear. CDR1 and CDR2 from the germline V gene are SGHAT and FQNNGV. The CDR3 has 15 residues. V lost 1 base, J lost 4 bases, and 11 bases lay in between. CDR3 loop: CASSLASGVNQPQHF. Written as DNA, the CDR3 is TGTGCCAGCAGCTTAGCATCAGGAGTAAATCAGCCCCAGCATTTT.

The V and J genes are TRBV9 and TRBJ2-7, with D possibly being TRBD2 (5 bases). In germline, CDR1 is SGDLS, CDR2 YYNGEE. V was clipped by 4 bases and J by 6 bases, with 17 bases between them. The CDR3 runs 14 residues. CDR3 protein: CASSPRYNEGEQYF. CDR3 DNA sequence: TGTGCCAGCAGCCCCCGTTATAACGAGGGCGAGCAGTACTTC.

In its sample, this clonotype was seen many times. This chain uses TRBV20-1 with TRBJ2-7; 10 bases match TRBD2. CDR1 and CDR2 from the germline V gene are DFQATT and SNEGSKA (reference sequence). V trimming: 3 bases; J trimming: 7 bases; junction bases outside the gene matches: 9. This CDR3 is built from 14 residues. In DNA form, the CDR3 reads TGCAGTGCTAGCCCCAGCGGGAGGGCCGCTGAGCAGTACTTC. This codes for CSASPSGRAAEQYF.

V is TRBV7-2 and J is TRBJ2-7; D may correspond to TRBD1 or TRBD2 (5 bases each). V lost 5 bases and J lost 6, with 20 bases in between. The CDR3 has 15 amino acids. From germline, CDR1 is SGHTA and CDR2 FQGNSA. The CDR3 sequence: CASSPSSGPQGEQYF. As DNA, the CDR3 is TGTGCCAGCAGCCCTAGCTCGGGCCCTCAGGGCGAGCAGTACTTC.

In this sample, this clonotype turned up a few times. This chain joins TRBV7-3 and TRBJ2-1; 10 bases fit TRBD2. Germline trimming cut 2 bases from V and 7 bases from J; bases unmatched to any gene: 8. There are 16 residues in the CDR3. Germline CDR1 and CDR2: SGHTA and FQGTGA. CDR3 nucleotides: TGTGCCAGCAGCTTAGGTAGCGGGAGGAAGGGGAATGAGCAGTTCTTC. Its translation: CASSLGSGRKGNEQFF.

Ten or more counts support this clonotype. V gene TRBV7-2 combines with J gene TRBJ2-1, with 8 bases aligning to TRBD2. CDR1 and CDR2 (germline): SGHTA, FQGNSA. This CDR3 region has 14 residues. J was trimmed by 2 bases and V by 6 bases; bases with no gene match: 3. This CDR3 reads CASRRGGPYNEQFF. Written as DNA, the CDR3 is TGTGCCAGCAGACGGGGGGGTCCCTACAATGAGCAGTTCTTC.

The rearrangement uses TRBV15 and TRBJ2-7, with 8 bases that match TRBD1. The CDR3 length is 15 residues. Germline trimming cut 0 bases from V and 4 bases from J; bases unmatched to any gene: 5. CDR1 is LNHNV and CDR2 is YYDKDF in the germline V gene (reference sequence). The CDR3 region is CATSREFGQGYEQYF. For the CDR3, the DNA is TGTGCCACCAGCAGAGAATTTGGACAGGGATACGAGCAGTACTTC.

The rearrangement uses TRBV7-9 and TRBJ1-2; 9 positions agree with TRBD1. The CDR3 covers 17 residues. Germline V gives CDR1 SEHNR, CDR2 FQNEAQ (reference sequence). V was pared by 3 bases and J by 0 bases, with 8 bases of the junction left unmatched. For the CDR3, the DNA is TGTGCCAGCAGCTTCTCAACGGGACAGGGTGCTAACTATGGCTACACCTTC. Translating it yields CASSFSTGQGANYGYTF.

This clonotype was found a few times. The chain carries TRBV20-1 and TRBJ2-5, with D possibly being TRBD1 (6 bases). From germline, CDR1 is DFQATT and CDR2 SNEGSKA (reference sequence). This CDR3 contains 13 residues. Trimming stripped 3 bases from V and 5 bases from J, with 13 bases between. CDR3 in DNA: TGCAGTGCTAGTCCCACAGGGACGGAGACCCAGTACTTC. This sequence encodes CSASPTGTETQYF.

This clonotype has just a few counts. The V call is TRBV12-3 or TRBV12-4, the J call TRBJ2-5, with TRBD1 identical over 8 bases. This CDR3 region has 16 residues. V lost 5 bases and J lost 0; bases outside the gene matches: 8. CDR3 nucleotide sequence: TGTGCCAGCAGTCCTTGGGGACAGGCCTACCAAGAGACCCAGTACTTC. This codes for CASSPWGQAYQETQYF.

The chain is built from TRBV28 and TRBJ2-7; the D gene is possibly TRBD2 (6 bases). V lost 6 bases and J 1 base, leaving 16 bases between the germline ends. This CDR3 contains 15 residues. CDR1 and CDR2 from the germline V gene are MDHEN and SYDVKM. As DNA, the CDR3 is TGTGCCAGCAGCCGACTAGGGGCCTCATCCTACGAGCAGTACTTC. Protein: CASSRLGASSYEQYF.

This clonotype has ten or more counts. The chain recombines TRBV20-1 with TRBJ2-7, with a possible D match to TRBD1 (6 bases). V was shortened by 5 bases and J by 0 bases, with 11 bases between the two germline ends. This CDR3 spans 13 amino acids. The germline gives CDR1 DFQATT, CDR2 SNEGSKA (reference sequence). The CDR3 DNA is TGCAGTGCTGATGAGGACAGCTCCTACGAGCAGTACTTC. The encoded protein is CSADEDSSYEQYF.

This clonotype occurred a few times. The chain has TRBV13 and TRBJ2-3; 8 bases align to TRBD2. Germline V lookup: CDR1 PRHDT, CDR2 FYEKMQ (reference sequence). The V gene end was trimmed by 5 bases and the J gene end by 1 base; junction bases not matched to a gene: 2. The length of the CDR3 is 14 residues. The CDR3 sequence is CASSETSGTDTQYF. The CDR3 DNA reads as TGTGCCAGCAGCGAGACTAGCGGCACAGATACGCAGTATTTT.

This clonotype was seen a handful of times. The CDR3 coding sequence is TGTGCCAGCAGCCCAGCGGGGACAGGGAACTACGAGCAGTACTTC. It codes for CASSPAGTGNYEQYF. This rearrangement joins TRBV9 to TRBJ2-7, with 9 bases aligning to TRBD1. Germline CDR1 SGDLS, CDR2 YYNGEE. The V and J ends lost 4 bases and 3 bases, in that order; junction bases with no gene match: 8. This CDR3 comprises 15 residues. Full variable domain (missing parts from reference TRBV9 and TRBJ2-7): DSGVTQTPKHLITATGQRVTLRCSPRSGDLSVYWYQQSLDQGLQFLIQYYNGEERAKGNILERFSAQQFPDLHSELNLSSLELGDSALYFCASSPAGTGNYEQYFGPGTRLTVT.

This clonotype was seen a handful of times. The chain uses TRBV7-9 and TRBJ1-1; D call uncertain. Germline CDR1 and CDR2: SEHNR and FQNEAQ (reference sequence). The CDR3 is made up of 12 amino acids. V lost 6 bases and J 1 base, leaving 6 bases between the germline ends. This CDR3 reads CASRGRNTEAFF. CDR3 DNA: TGTGCCAGCAGAGGCAGGAACACTGAAGCTTTCTTT.

This clonotype has ten or more counts. This chain uses TRBV18 with TRBJ2-5, with TRBD2 as a possible D gene (7 bases). The ends were cut back, 2 bases at V and 1 base at J, with 14 bases in the middle. Germline V gives CDR1 KGHSH, CDR2 LQKENI. The CDR3 extends over 16 amino acids. This chain's CDR3 is CASSPGGGGRQETQYF. In DNA, the CDR3 is TGTGCCAGCTCACCAGGCGGCGGGGGCCGCCAAGAGACCCAGTACTTC.

The gene calls are TRBV20-1 and TRBJ2-7; D perhaps matches TRBD1 (6 bases). V lost 4 bases and J 1 base, leaving 8 bases between the germline ends. CDR3 length equals 12 residues. From germline, CDR1 is DFQATT and CDR2 SNEGSKA (reference sequence). The CDR3 protein is CSAKQGSYEQYF. CDR3 DNA sequence: TGCAGTGCTAAACAGGGTTCCTACGAGCAGTACTTC.

This clonotype was recorded many times. CDR3 in amino acids: CASSYTGYGYTF. CDR3 sequence (DNA): TGTGCCAGCAGTTACACAGGCTATGGCTACACCTTC. This sequence joins TRBV6-5 and TRBJ1-2; a possible D gene is TRBD1 (5 bases). The V end lost 2 bases, the J end lost 4 bases, and 5 bases lay between the germline ends. CDR1 and CDR2 (germline): MNHEY, SVGAGI. The CDR3 length is 12 residues.